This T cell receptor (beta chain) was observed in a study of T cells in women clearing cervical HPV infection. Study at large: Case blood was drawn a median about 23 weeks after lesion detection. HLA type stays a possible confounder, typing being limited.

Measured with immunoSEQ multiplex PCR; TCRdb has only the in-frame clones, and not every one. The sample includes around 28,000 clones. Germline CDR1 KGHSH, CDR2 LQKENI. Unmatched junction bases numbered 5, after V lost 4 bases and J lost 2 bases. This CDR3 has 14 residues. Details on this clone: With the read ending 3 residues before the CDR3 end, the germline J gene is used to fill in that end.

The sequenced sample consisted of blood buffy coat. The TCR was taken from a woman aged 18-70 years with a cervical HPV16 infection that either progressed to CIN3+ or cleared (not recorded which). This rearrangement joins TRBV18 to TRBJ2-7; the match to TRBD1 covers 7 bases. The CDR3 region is CASSLTGTAYEQYF. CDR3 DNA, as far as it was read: TGTGCCAGCTCACTCACCGGGACAGCCTACGAG. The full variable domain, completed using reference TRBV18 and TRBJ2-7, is NAGVMQNPRHLVRRRGQEARLRCSPMKGHSHVYWYRQLPEEGLKFMVYLQKENIIDESGMPKERFSAEFPKEGPSILRIQQVVRGDSAAYFCASSLTGTAYEQYFGPGTRLTVT.